This T cell receptor (beta chain) was observed in a study of blood T cell repertoires in COVID-19. This clone turned up a few times. The data were produced by immunoSEQ multiplex PCR, yet TCRdb's version contains in-frame clones alone and is incomplete. The table lists some 100,000 clones, about 87% of them singletons. V shed 5 bases and J shed 7 bases, with 11 bases lying between them. The CDR3 is 12 amino acids. The rearrangement joins TRBV12-3 or TRBV12-4 to TRBJ1-1, with a weak D call TRBD1 (5 bases). This TCR was sampled from a human donor in a cohort sampled during active COVID-19. Sequenced input: peripheral blood. The CDR3 is CASSRLTVEAFF. As DNA, the CDR3 is TGTGCCAGCAGTCGCTTGACAGTTGAAGCTTTCTTT.